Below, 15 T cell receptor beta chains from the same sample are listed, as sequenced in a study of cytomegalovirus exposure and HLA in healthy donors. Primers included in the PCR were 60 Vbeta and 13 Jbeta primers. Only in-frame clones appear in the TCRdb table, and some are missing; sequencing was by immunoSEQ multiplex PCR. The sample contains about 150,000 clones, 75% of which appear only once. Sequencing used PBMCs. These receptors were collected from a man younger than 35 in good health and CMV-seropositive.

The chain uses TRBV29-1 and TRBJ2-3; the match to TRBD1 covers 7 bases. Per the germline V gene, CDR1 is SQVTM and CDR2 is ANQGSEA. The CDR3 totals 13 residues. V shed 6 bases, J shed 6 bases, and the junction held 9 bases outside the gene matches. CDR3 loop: CSVGRQGVDTQYF. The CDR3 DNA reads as TGCAGCGTAGGACGACAGGGCGTGGATACGCAGTATTTT.

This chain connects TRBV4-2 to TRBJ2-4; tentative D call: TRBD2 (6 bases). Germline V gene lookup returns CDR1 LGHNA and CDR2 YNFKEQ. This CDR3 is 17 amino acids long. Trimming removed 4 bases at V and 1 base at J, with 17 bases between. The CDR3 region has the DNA TGTGCCAGCAGCCGAGCCGATTCCAGCGGGGCCAAAAACATTCAGTACTTC. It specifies CASSRADSSGAKNIQYF.

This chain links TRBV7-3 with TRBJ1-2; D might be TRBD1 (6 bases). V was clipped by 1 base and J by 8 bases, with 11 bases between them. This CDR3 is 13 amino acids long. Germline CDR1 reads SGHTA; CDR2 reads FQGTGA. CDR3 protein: CASSLNHRVGYTF. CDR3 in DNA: TGTGCCAGCAGCTTAAATCACAGGGTCGGCTACACCTTC.

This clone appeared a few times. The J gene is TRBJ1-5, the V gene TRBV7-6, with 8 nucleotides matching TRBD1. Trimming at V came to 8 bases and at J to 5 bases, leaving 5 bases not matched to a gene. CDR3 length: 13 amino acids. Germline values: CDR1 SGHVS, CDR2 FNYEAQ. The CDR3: CASGGTGDQPQHF. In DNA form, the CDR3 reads TGTGCCAGCGGCGGGACAGGAGATCAGCCCCAGCATTTT.

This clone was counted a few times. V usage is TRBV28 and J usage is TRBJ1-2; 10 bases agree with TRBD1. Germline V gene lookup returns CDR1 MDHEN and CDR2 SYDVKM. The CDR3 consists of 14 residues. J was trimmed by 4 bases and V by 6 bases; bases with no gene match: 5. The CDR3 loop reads CASRPGTGAYGYTF. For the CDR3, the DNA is TGTGCCAGCAGGCCGGGGACAGGGGCCTATGGCTACACCTTC.

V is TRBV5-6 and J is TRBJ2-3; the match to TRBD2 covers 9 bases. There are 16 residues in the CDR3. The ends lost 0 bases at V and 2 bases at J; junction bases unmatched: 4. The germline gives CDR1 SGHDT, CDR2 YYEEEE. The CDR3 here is CASSLVGLADTDTQYF. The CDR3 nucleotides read TGTGCCAGCAGCTTGGTGGGACTAGCAGACACAGATACGCAGTATTTT.

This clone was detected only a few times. CDR3 amino acids: CASSNARGYAFF. The CDR3 DNA reads as TGTGCCAGCAGTAACGCTAGGGGGTATGCTTTCTTT. J is TRBJ1-1 and V is TRBV6-1; perhaps TRBD1 as D (6 bases). Trimming removed 5 bases from V and 11 bases from J, with 15 bases in between. CDR3 length: 12 residues. CDR1 and CDR2 from the germline V gene are MNHNS and SASEGT.

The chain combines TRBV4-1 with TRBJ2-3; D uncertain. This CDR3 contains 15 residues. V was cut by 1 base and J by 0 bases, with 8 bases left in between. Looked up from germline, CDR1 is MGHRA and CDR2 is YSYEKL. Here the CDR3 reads CASSQGDISTDTQYF. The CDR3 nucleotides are TGCGCCAGCAGCCAAGGCGATATAAGCACAGATACGCAGTATTTT.

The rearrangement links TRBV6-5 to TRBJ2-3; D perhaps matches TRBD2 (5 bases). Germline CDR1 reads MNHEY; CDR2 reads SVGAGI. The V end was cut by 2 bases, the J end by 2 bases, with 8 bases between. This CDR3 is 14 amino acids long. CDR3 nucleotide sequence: TGTGCCAGCAGTTACGGAGCGGTCACAGATACGCAGTATTTT. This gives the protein CASSYGAVTDTQYF.

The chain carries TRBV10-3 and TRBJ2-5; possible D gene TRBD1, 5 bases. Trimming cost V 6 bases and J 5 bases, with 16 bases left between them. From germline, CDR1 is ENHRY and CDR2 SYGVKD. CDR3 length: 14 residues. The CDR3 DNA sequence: TGTGCCATCAGCTCAGACAGTATTGGGGAGACCCAGTACTTC. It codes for CAISSDSIGETQYF.

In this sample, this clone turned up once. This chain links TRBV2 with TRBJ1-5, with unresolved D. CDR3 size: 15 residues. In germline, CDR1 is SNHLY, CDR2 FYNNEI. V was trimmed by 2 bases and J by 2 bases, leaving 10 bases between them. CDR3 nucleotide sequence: TGTGCCAGCAGTGAACGGGGTTCGCGCAATCAGCCCCAGCATTTT. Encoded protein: CASSERGSRNQPQHF. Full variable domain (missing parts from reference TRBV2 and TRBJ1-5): EPEVTQTPSHQVTQMGQEVILRCVPISNHLYFYWYRQILGQKVEFLVSFYNNEISEKSEIFDDQFSVERPDGSNFTLKIRSTKLEDSAMYFCASSERGSRNQPQHFGDGTRLSIL.

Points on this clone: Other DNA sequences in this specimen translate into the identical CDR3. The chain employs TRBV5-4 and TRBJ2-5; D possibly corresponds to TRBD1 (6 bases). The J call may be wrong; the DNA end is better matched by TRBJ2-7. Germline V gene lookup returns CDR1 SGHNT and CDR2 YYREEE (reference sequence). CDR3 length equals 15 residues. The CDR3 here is CASSSRQAVTYEQYF. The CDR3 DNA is TGTGCCAGCAGCTCACGACAGGCCGTAACCTACGAGCAGTACTTC.

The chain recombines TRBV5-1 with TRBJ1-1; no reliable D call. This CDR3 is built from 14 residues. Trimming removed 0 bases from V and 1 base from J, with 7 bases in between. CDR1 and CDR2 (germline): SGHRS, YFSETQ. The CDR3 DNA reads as TGCGCCAGCAGCTTGGGGGCTGGGAACACTGAAGCTTTCTTT. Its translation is CASSLGAGNTEAFF.

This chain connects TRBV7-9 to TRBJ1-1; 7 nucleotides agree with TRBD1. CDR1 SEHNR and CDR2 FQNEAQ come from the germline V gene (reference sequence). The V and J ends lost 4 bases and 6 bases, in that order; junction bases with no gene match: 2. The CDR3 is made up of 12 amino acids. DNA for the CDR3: TGTGCCAGCAGCTCGACAGGGCCTGAAGCTTTCTTT. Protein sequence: CASSSTGPEAFF.

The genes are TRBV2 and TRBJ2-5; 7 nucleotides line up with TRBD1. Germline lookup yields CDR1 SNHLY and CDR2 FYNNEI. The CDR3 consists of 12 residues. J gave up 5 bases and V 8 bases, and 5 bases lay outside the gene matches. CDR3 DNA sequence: TGTGCCAGCCGACAGGGAATGGAGACCCAGTACTTC. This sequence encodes CASRQGMETQYF.